This T cell receptor (beta chain) came from a study of CD8+CD57+ T cells in acquired aplastic anemia. The CDR3 covers 18 residues. CDR1 and CDR2 from the germline V gene are MNHNS and SASEGT. Trimming shortened V by 0 bases and J by 9 bases, and 21 bases separated the two germline ends. Genomic DNA constituted the template upon which TCR beta VDJ and CDR3 profiling was performed. TCRdb re-called the reads through MiXCR, storing one row per CDR3 protein. The data show around 190,000 distinct CDR3 sequences, around 60% seen once. This clonotype was observed many times. The source of this sequence is a human donor in good health. The sequenced sample was sorted CD4+, CD8+, or CD8+CD57+ T cells (not recorded which) from PBMCs. The rearrangement links TRBV6-1 to TRBJ2-6, with D possibly being TRBD1 or TRBD2 (5 bases each). The CDR3 DNA follows: TGTGCCAGCAGTGAAGCGCGAGGGGCTCACCCAGCTTACAACGTCCTGACTTTC. Translated, it gives CASSEARGAHPAYNVLTF.